The 10 T cell receptor beta chains below all came from one sample that was sequenced in a study of siplizumab effects on memory and regulatory T cells. TCRdb's table, derived via immunoSEQ multiplex PCR, lists solely in-frame clones and lacks some. Of about 63,000 clones in the sample, less than 85% were seen once. Specimen: memory CD4+ T cells sorted from blood. The receptors shown here come from a human donor in good health.

This chain uses TRBV5-4 with TRBJ2-7; a weak D match, TRBD2 (5 bases). The germline V gene encodes CDR1 SGHNT and CDR2 YYREEE (reference sequence). The CDR3 extends over 17 amino acids. With 0 bases removed from V and 2 bases from J, the gap between germline ends came to 18 bases. CDR3 nucleotide sequence: TGTGCCAGCAGCTTGGACCCCAGCGGAATTGGGACCTACGAGCAGTACTTC. This translates into CASSLDPSGIGTYEQYF.

This clone has only a few counts. This chain uses TRBV6-1 with TRBJ2-7, with a weak D call TRBD2 (6 bases). The CDR3 runs 14 residues. Trimming left V 6 bases short and J 2 bases short, with 14 bases between. The germline gives CDR1 MNHNS, CDR2 SASEGT. The CDR3 spells CASRGRGGTYEQYF. CDR3 nucleotide sequence: TGTGCCAGCAGGGGACGTGGGGGGACCTACGAGCAGTACTTC.

The chain has TRBV27 and TRBJ1-5; D uncertain. Germline values: CDR1 MNHEY, CDR2 SMNVEV (reference sequence). The CDR3 runs 17 residues. Trimming cost V 2 bases and J 6 bases, with 20 bases left between them. CDR3 DNA: TGTGCCAGCAGTTTAATTCCCTGGGAGGGAAGGACTCAGCCCCAGCATTTT. This translates into CASSLIPWEGRTQPQHF.

On this clone itself: The sample carries other DNA sequences with the same CDR3. The chain is built from TRBV14 and TRBJ1-2; 7 positions match TRBD1. This CDR3 comprises 13 residues. V lost 4 bases and J lost 6; bases outside the gene matches: 5. Germline V CDR1 and CDR2: SGHDN, FVKESK. The CDR3 nucleotides are TGTGCCAGCAGCCCTCGGACAGGTGATGGCTACACCTTC. It codes for CASSPRTGDGYTF.

This clone has just one count. The V gene is TRBV7-2, the J gene TRBJ2-5; 7 nucleotides match TRBD2. CDR1 and CDR2 (germline): SGHTA, FQGNSA. This CDR3 spans 14 amino acids. With V trimmed by 5 bases and J by 1 base, 4 bases remained unmatched. The CDR3 protein is CASSKGGAQETQYF. CDR3 DNA sequence: TGTGCCAGCAGCAAGGGAGGGGCCCAAGAGACCCAGTACTTC.

The chain joins TRBV6-1 to TRBJ1-2; 9 bases are a match to TRBD1. Per germline, CDR1 MNHNS and CDR2 SASEGT. Unmatched junction bases numbered 11, after V lost 3 bases and J lost 3 bases. The CDR3 length is 17 residues. CDR3 residues: CASSDTDRGVVDYGYTF. Here the CDR3 DNA reads TGTGCCAGCAGTGACACGGACAGGGGTGTAGTAGACTATGGCTACACCTTC.

This clone has more than one count but fewer than ten. J is TRBJ1-6 and V is TRBV27; D possibly corresponds to TRBD1 (6 bases). The V gene lost 10 bases and the J gene lost 9 bases, with 19 bases spanning the gap. Germline V gives CDR1 MNHEY, CDR2 SMNVEV (reference sequence). The CDR3 has 14 residues. This CDR3 reads CATGPTGLVSPLHF. The CDR3 nucleotides are TGTGCCACCGGACCGACAGGTTTGGTTTCACCCCTCCACTTT.

The V call is TRBV7-2, the J call TRBJ2-5; 7 positions match TRBD2. The CDR3 consists of 15 residues. V gave up 5 bases and J gave up 4 bases; unmatched junction bases: 10. Germline V gives CDR1 SGHTA, CDR2 FQGNSA. The CDR3 sequence is CASSAQWGGGETQYF. In DNA form, the CDR3 reads TGTGCCAGCAGCGCCCAGTGGGGGGGTGGAGAGACCCAGTACTTC.

The rearrangement joins TRBV7-2 to TRBJ1-1; possible D gene TRBD1, 5 bases. Trimming removed 0 bases from V and 0 bases from J, with 14 bases in between. From germline, CDR1 is SGHTA and CDR2 FQGNSA. This CDR3 comprises 17 residues. CDR3 sequence (DNA): TGTGCCAGCAGCTTAGCTCTTAATGCAGGGTTGAACACTGAAGCTTTCTTT. It encodes CASSLALNAGLNTEAFF.

The rearrangement links TRBV6-5 to TRBJ1-2; D might be TRBD1 (6 bases). Germline lookup yields CDR1 MNHEY and CDR2 SVGAGI. There are 13 residues in the CDR3. V lost 5 bases and J lost 8, with 15 bases in between. CDR3 region: CASSPRGGAGYTF. Written as DNA, the CDR3 is TGTGCCAGCAGTCCCCGGGGGGGGGCGGGCTACACCTTC.